A selection of T cell receptor beta chains follows, all from one sample in a study of shared clonotypes between healthy human individuals. Libraries were prepared by immunoSEQ multiplex PCR; TCRdb keeps only in-frame clonotypes and omits some of them. The sample has 550,000 to 600,000 clones; 95% to 98% are singletons. The sequencing input was naive CD8+ T cells sorted from blood. The source is a man under 40 in good health. CDR3s include the opening cysteine and the closing phenylalanine or tryptophan. A D gene is named only where the DNA matches it firmly. A clone size is listed for some rows: how often the clone was seen (once, few, many), or a class if it is expanded.

NA	NA	TRBV7-6	TRBJ2-3	TGTGCCAGCAGCTTAGCCGCGGGTACGAGCACAGATACGCAGTATTTT	CASSLAAGTSTDTQYF
NA	NA	TRBV28	TRBJ2-7	TGTGCCAGCAGTCAAATCGGGACGGGAGTCGGATACGAGCAGTACTTC	CASSQIGTGVGYEQYF
NA	NA	TRBV6-6	TRBJ2-3	TGTGCCAGCAGTTACACAGCGCCACTCACAGATACGCAGTATTTT	CASSYTAPLTDTQYF
once	TRBD2	TRBV5-6	TRBJ2-7	TGTGCCAGCAGCTCGGTTAGCGGGAGGGCCGATGAGCAGTACTTC	CASSSVSGRADEQYF
NA	NA	TRBV5-1	TRBJ2-7	TGCGCCAGCAGCTTGGTCTCCCCTAACTACGAGCAGTACTTC	CASSLVSPNYEQYF
NA	NA	TRBV9	TRBJ2-3	TGTGCCAGCAGCGCACTGCCCACAGATACGCAGTATTTT	CASSALPTDTQYF
NA	TRBD2	TRBV27	TRBJ2-7	TGTGCCAGCAGTTTAGCCAGCGGGACCTACGAGCAGTACTTC	CASSLASGTYEQYF
NA	NA	TRBV5-1	TRBJ2-4	TGCGCCAGCAGCTTGGTTCTCGGAGACAAAAACATTCAGTACTTC	CASSLVLGDKNIQYF
NA	TRBD2	TRBV11-2	TRBJ2-1	TGTGCCAGCAGCTTAGATTGGGCGGGGGGCGGAATAGGCAATGAGCAGTTCTTC	CASSLDWAGGGIGNEQFF
NA	NA	TRBV5-4	TRBJ1-1	TGTGCCAGCAGCTTGGTCCAGGGTATCATCGGTAACACTGAAGCTTTCTTT	CASSLVQGIIGNTEAFF
NA	TRBD2	TRBV9	TRBJ2-1	TGTGCCAGCAGCGTAGGTACTAGCGGGATTTATTACGAGCAGTTCTTC	CASSVGTSGIYYEQFF
NA	NA	TRBV18	TRBJ1-1	TGTGCCAGCTCACCGGGGGCGCGGACTGAAGCTTTCTTT	CASSPGARTEAFF
NA	TRBD1	TRBV15	TRBJ2-7	TGTGCCACCAGCAGAGGACAGGGTGAGCAGTACTTC	CATSRGQGEQYF
NA	NA	TRBV27	TRBJ2-2	TGTGCCAGCAGGGTCTCCCTCATCACCGGGGAGCTGTTTTTT	CASRVSLITGELFF
NA	NA	TRBV6-1	TRBJ2-7	TGTGCCAGCAGGACTGTACGAGCCCCCTCTTATGAGCAGTACTTC	CASRTVRAPSYEQYF
NA	TRBD2	TRBV7-8	TRBJ2-1	TGTGCCAGCAGCTTAGAGGCGGGAGGCAATGAGCAGTTCTTC	CASSLEAGGNEQFF
NA	NA	TRBV5-1	TRBJ2-1	TGCGCCAGCAGCTCCCCGGGTAGCTACAATGAGCAGTTCTTC	CASSSPGSYNEQFF
NA	NA	TRBV27	TRBJ2-6	TGTGCCAGCACCGATCACCTTGGGGCCAACGTCCTGACTTTC	CASTDHLGANVLTF
NA	TRBD1	TRBV10-1	TRBJ2-1	TGCGCCAGCAGTGAATCAGGGGGTAATGAGCAGTTCTTC	CASSESGGNEQFF
NA	TRBD2	TRBV4-3	TRBJ2-3	TGCGCCAGCAGCCCCCAAATAGCGGGAGAGGACACAGATACGCAGTATTTT	CASSPQIAGEDTDTQYF
NA	NA	TRBV7-9	TRBJ2-3	TGTGCCAGCAGCGTACTGAACAGGGATGGGTCCACGGATACGCAGTATTTT	CASSVLNRDGSTDTQYF
NA	TRBD1	TRBV27	TRBJ2-7	TGTGCCAGCAGTTTAACGCCGGGACAGCACTACGAGCAGTACTTC	CASSLTPGQHYEQYF
NA	NA	TRBV2	TRBJ2-7	TGTGCCAGCAGTGGACAGGAGTCCCCCTACGAGCAGTACTTC	CASSGQESPYEQYF
NA	NA	TRBV5-1	TRBJ2-7	TGCGCCAGCAGCTTGGGGGCGGACTCCTACGAGCAGTACTTC	CASSLGADSYEQYF
once	TRBD1	TRBV9	TRBJ2-3	TGTGCCAGCAGCCCAACAGGGGGGTCGAATACGCAGTATTTT	CASSPTGGSNTQYF
NA	NA	TRBV11-2	TRBJ2-2	TGTGCCAGCAGCTTAGTACAGGGTTCCGGGGAGCTGTTTTTT	CASSLVQGSGELFF
NA	NA	TRBV7-9	TRBJ2-1	TGTGCCAGCAGCTTAAAGGAGCAGTTCTTC	CASSLKEQFF
NA	NA	TRBV5-5	TRBJ2-7	TGTGCCAGCAGCTTACTCCTGGACCGAGCCTACGAGCAGTACTTC	CASSLLLDRAYEQYF
NA	TRBD2	TRBV6-5	TRBJ2-5	TGTGCCAGCAGCACTAGCGGGAACGGAGCAGAGACCCAGTACTTC	CASSTSGNGAETQYF
NA	NA	TRBV5-4	TRBJ2-7	TGTGCCAGCAGCTTGGGGCAGGCCCTCTCCTACGAGCAGTACTTC	CASSLGQALSYEQYF
NA	NA	TRBV4-1	TRBJ1-5	TGCGCCAGCAGCCAAGCGAAGGGCAATCAGCCCCAGCATTTT	CASSQAKGNQPQHF
NA	NA	TRBV27	TRBJ2-3	TGTGCCAGCGGACCAGATACGCAGTATTTT	CASGPDTQYF
NA	NA	TRBV18	TRBJ1-1	TGTGCCAGCTCACCACTACGGGGTACCGCGGGGGGCCAGTGGATCACTGAAGCTTTCTTT	CASSPLRGTAGGQWITEAFF
NA	TRBD2	TRBV29-1	TRBJ2-7	TGCAGCGTTCGTAGCGGGGGTAGCTCCTACGAGCAGTACTTC	CSVRSGGSSYEQYF
NA	NA	TRBV5-1	TRBJ2-2	TGCGCCACCCCGGGAGATACCGGGGAGCTGTTTTTT	CATPGDTGELFF
NA	NA	TRBV27	TRBJ2-7	TGTGCCAGCAGTTTAGTCAGGGATGATAACGAGCAGTACTTC	CASSLVRDDNEQYF
NA	TRBD1	TRBV30	TRBJ1-1	TGTGCCTGGAGCCAGGGGGCGGAGAACACTGAAGCTTTCTTT	CAWSQGAENTEAFF
NA	TRBD1	TRBV29-1	TRBJ2-7	TGCAGCGTCCCGGGACAGGGGTTCTACGAGCAGTACTTC	CSVPGQGFYEQYF
NA	NA	TRBV18	TRBJ2-3	TGTGCCAGCTCACCTAACGAAGGCCCGCTCGGTAATACGCAGTATTTT	CASSPNEGPLGNTQYF
NA	TRBD2	TRBV14	TRBJ2-3	TGTGCCAGCAGCCAAGCGGCTAGCGGTAGCACAGATACGCAGTATTTT	CASSQAASGSTDTQYF
NA	NA	TRBV27	TRBJ1-1	TGTGCCAGCAGTTTCGGCAGAATGAACACTGAAGCTTTCTTT	CASSFGRMNTEAFF
NA	NA	TRBV6-5	TRBJ2-7	TGTGCCAGCAGTTATCCGGGTTCCTACGAGCAGTACTTC	CASSYPGSYEQYF
few	NA	TRBV6-5	TRBJ1-1	TGTGCCAGCAGTTACGGGATGAACACTGAAGCTTTCTTT	CASSYGMNTEAFF
NA	TRBD2	TRBV13	TRBJ2-7	TGTGCCAGCAGCCCTACTAGCGGGGCGGGGTACGAGCAGTACTTC	CASSPTSGAGYEQYF
NA	NA	TRBV11-2	TRBJ1-1	TGTGCCAGCAGCTTAGGCGGGGGGGATACTGAAGCTTTCTTT	CASSLGGGDTEAFF
NA	TRBD2	TRBV15	TRBJ2-7	TGTGCCACCAGCGACCTAGCGGGAGGTTCCTACGAGCAGTACTTC	CATSDLAGGSYEQYF
once	TRBD1	TRBV7-9	TRBJ2-7	TGTGCCAGCAGCCCTTGGACAGGCGAGCAGTACTTC	CASSPWTGEQYF
NA	NA	TRBV27	TRBJ2-1	TGTGCCAGCAGTTTTCGATCCGGTGAGCAGTTCTTC	CASSFRSGEQFF
NA	TRBD1	TRBV6-1	TRBJ2-7	TGTGCCAGCGGGGGACAGGGGGTTAAAAGCTACGAGCAGTACTTC	CASGGQGVKSYEQYF
NA	NA	TRBV27	TRBJ2-2	TGTGCCAGCAGTTTCATAGCGGCCACCGGGGAGCTGTTTTTT	CASSFIAATGELFF
NA	NA	TRBV28	TRBJ2-2	TGTGCCAGCAGTTTTGGTAGCGGTTTCACCGGGGAGCTGTTTTTT	CASSFGSGFTGELFF